This T cell receptor (beta chain) was recovered during a study of blood T cell repertoires in COVID-19. As for the study in general: Material from acute and convalescent COVID-19 was sourced from the United States, Italy and Spain.

Per the authors' pipeline: Amplifying reference gene primers gave estimates of nucleated cell counts. Profiled with immunoSEQ multiplex PCR; TCRdb holds only in-frame clones, not every one. That table furnishes V, J and clone size, whereas the DNA furnished D and trimming. The sample contains about 82,000 clones, 80% of which appear only once. This clone was detected ten times or more. Different DNA sequences within this sample yield the same CDR3. V shed 1 base, J shed 0 bases, and the junction held 2 bases outside the gene matches. The CDR3 contains 15 residues. Germline V lookup: CDR1 LGHNA, CDR2 YSLEER.

The source material was peripheral blood. The TCR was taken from a woman in her 40s with active or convalescent COVID-19. This sequence joins TRBV4-3 and TRBJ2-7, with 8 positions matching TRBD1. CDR3 loop: CASSQGTGSSYEQYF. DNA of the CDR3: TGCGCCAGCAGCCAAGGGACAGGGTCCTCCTACGAGCAGTACTTC.